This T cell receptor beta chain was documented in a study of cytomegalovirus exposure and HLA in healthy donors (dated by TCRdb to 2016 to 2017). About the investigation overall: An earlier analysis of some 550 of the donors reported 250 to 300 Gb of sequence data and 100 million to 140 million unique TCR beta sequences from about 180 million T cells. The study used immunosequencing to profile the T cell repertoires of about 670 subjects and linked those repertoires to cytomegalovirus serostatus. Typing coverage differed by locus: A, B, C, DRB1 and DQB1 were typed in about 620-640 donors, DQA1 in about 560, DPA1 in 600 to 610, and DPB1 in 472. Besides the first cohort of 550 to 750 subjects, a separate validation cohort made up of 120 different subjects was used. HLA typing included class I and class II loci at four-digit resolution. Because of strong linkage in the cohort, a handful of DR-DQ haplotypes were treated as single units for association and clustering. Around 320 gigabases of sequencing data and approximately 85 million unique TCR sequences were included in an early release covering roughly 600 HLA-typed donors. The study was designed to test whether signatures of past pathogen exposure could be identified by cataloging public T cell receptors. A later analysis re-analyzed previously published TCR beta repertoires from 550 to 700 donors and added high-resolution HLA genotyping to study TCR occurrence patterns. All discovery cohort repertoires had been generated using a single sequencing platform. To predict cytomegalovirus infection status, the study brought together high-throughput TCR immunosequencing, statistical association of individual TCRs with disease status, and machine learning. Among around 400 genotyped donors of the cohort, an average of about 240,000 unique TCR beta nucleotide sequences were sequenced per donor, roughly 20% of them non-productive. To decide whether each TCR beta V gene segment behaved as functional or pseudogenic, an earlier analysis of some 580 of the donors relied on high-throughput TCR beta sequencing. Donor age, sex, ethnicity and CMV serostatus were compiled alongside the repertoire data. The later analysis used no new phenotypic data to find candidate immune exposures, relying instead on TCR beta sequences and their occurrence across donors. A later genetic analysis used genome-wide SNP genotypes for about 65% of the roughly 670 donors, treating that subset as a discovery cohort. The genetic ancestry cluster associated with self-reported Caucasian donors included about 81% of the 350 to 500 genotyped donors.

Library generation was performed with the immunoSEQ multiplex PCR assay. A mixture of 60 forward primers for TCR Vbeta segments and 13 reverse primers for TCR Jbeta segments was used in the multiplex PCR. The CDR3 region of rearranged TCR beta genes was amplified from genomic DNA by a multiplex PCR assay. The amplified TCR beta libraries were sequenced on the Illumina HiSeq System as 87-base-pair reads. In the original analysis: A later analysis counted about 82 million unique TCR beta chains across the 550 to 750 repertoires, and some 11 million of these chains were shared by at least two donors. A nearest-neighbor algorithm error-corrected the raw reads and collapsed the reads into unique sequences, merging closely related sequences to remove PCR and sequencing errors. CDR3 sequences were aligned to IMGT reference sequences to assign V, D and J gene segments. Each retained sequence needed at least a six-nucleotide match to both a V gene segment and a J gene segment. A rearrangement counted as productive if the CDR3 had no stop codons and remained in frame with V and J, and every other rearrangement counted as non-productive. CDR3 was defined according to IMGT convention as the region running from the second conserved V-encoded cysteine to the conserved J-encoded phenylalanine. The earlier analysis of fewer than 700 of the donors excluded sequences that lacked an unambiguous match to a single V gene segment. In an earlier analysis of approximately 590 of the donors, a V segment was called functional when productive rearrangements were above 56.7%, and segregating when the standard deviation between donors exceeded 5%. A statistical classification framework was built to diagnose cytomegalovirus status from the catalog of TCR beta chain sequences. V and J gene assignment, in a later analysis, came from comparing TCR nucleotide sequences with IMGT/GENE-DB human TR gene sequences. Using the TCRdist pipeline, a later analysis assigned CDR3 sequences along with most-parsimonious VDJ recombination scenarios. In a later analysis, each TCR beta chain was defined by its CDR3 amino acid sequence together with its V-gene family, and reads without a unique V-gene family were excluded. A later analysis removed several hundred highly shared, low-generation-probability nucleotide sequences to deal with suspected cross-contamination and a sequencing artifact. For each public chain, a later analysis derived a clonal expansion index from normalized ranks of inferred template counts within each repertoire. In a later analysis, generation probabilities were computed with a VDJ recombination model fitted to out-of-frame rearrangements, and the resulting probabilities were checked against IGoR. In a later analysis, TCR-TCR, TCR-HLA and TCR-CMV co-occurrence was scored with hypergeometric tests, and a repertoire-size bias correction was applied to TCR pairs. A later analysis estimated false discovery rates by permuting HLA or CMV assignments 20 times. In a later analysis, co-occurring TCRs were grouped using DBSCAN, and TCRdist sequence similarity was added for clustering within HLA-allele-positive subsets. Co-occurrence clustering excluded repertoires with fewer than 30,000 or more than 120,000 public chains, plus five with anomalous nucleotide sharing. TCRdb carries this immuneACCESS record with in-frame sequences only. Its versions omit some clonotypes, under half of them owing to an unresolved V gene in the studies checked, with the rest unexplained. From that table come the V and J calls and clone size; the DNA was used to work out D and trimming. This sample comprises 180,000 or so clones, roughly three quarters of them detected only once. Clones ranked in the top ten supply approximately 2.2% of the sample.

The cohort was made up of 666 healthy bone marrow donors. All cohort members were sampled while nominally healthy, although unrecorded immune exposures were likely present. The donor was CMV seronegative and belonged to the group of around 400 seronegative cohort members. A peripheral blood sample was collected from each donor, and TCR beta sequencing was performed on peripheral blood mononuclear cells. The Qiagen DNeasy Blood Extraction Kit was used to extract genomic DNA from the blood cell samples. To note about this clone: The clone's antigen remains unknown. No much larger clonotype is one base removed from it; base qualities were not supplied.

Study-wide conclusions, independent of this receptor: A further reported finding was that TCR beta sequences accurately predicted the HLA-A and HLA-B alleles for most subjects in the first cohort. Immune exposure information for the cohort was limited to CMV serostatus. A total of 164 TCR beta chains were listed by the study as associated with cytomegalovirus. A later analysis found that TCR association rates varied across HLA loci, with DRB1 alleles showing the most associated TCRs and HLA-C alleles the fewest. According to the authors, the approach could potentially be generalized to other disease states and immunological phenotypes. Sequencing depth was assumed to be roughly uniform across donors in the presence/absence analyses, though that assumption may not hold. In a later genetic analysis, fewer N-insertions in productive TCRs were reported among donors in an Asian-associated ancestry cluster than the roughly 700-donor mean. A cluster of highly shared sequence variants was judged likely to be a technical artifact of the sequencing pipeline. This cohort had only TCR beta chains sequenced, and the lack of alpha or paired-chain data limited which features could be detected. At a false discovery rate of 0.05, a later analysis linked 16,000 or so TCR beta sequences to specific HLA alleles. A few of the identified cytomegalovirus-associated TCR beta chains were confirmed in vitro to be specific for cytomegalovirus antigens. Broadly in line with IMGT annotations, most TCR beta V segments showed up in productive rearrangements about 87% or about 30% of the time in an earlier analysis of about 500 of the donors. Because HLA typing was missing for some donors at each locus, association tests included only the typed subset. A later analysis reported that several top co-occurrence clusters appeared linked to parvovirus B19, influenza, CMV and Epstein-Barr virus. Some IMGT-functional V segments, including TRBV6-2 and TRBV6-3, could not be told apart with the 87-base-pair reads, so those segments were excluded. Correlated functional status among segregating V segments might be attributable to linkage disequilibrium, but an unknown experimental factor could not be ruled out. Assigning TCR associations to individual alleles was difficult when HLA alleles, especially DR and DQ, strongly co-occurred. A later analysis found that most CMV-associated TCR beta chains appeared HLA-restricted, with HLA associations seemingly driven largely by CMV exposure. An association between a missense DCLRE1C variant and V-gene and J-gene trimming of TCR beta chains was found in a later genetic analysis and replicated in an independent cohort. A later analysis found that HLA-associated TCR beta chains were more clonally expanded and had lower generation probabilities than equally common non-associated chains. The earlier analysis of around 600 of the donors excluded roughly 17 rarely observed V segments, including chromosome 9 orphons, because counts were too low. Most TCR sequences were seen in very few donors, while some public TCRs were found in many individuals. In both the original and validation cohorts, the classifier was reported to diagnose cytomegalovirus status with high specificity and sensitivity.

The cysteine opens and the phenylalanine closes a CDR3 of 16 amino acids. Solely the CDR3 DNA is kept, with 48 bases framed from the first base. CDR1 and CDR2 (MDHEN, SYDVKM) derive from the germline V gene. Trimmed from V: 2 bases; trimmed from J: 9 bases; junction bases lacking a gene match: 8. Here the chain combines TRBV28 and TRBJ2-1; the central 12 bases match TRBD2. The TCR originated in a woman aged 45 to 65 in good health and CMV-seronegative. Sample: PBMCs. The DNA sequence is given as TGTGCCAGCAGTTTAGGGCTAGCGGGGGGGGAGCGTGAGCAGTTCTTC. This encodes CASSLGLAGGEREQFF. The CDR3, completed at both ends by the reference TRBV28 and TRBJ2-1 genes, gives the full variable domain DVKVTQSSRYLVKRTGEKVFLECVQDMDHENMFWYRQDPGLGLRLIYFSYDVKMKEKGDIPEGYSVSREKKERFSLILESASTNQTSMYLCASSLGLAGGEREQFFGPGTRLTVL.